This record concerns one T cell receptor (beta chain) sequence. V lost 3 bases, J lost 1 base, and 3 bases stayed unmatched. The CDR3 sequence is 14 residues long. In germline, CDR1 is SGHRS, CDR2 YFSETQ. The entry originates in a study of cytomegalovirus exposure and HLA in healthy donors. Assay used: immunoSEQ multiplex PCR; TCRdb lists only in-frame clones, some missing. The sample shows fewer than 250,000 clones, around 78% of them seen only once. This chain uses TRBV5-1 with TRBJ2-7; TRBD1 matches at 8 bases. Sequences were obtained from PBMCs. The sequence came from a woman aged 18-29 years in good health and CMV-seronegative. Here the CDR3 reads CASSSGTGSYEQYF. The CDR3 DNA reads TGCGCCAGCAGCTCCGGGACAGGTTCCTACGAGCAGTACTTC.